These 30 T cell receptor beta chains originate from one sample sequenced in a study of T cell responses to AZD1222 COVID-19 vaccine. Sequencing used immunoSEQ multiplex PCR; TCRdb keeps in-frame clones, though not all of them. This sample has about 85,000 clones, with roughly nine tenths found just once. Here the sequenced sample was peripheral blood, taken on day 0 of AZD1222 vaccination. The receptors were gathered from an adult in good health.

In its sample, this clone was seen once. V and J are TRBV7-9 and TRBJ1-1, with D possibly matching TRBD1 (6 bases). The CDR3 runs 14 residues. Trimming stripped 5 bases from V and 0 bases from J, with 10 bases between. Germline values: CDR1 SEHNR, CDR2 FQNEAQ (reference sequence). The CDR3 DNA reads TGTGCCAGCAGCCACGGACAGCTGAACACTGAAGCTTTCTTT. Translating it yields CASSHGQLNTEAFF.

The chain combines TRBV24-1 with TRBJ2-5; 8 bases are a match to TRBD1. The CDR3 covers 17 residues. Losses at the gene ends were 3 bases for V and 1 base for J; bases not matched to a gene: 9. Germline CDR1 KGHDR, CDR2 SFDVKD. The CDR3 sequence is CATSDPSGTGVQETQYF. The CDR3 region has the DNA TGTGCCACCAGTGATCCCTCCGGGACAGGAGTCCAAGAGACCCAGTACTTC.

The rearrangement uses TRBV6-4 and TRBJ2-1, with 9 bases matching TRBD1. Germline lookup yields CDR1 MRHNA and CDR2 SNTAGT. The CDR3 length is 16 residues. V was pared by 2 bases and J by 1 base, with 3 bases of the junction left unmatched. The CDR3 reads CASSDLGQGSYNEQFF. CDR3 bases: TGTGCCAGCAGTGACCTAGGACAGGGGTCCTACAATGAGCAGTTCTTC.

V usage is TRBV7-6 and J usage is TRBJ1-4; D perhaps matches TRBD1 (5 bases). The CDR3 totals 15 residues. Germline CDR1 SGHVS, CDR2 FNYEAQ. The V end lost 5 bases, the J end lost 4 bases, and 14 bases lay between the germline ends. CDR3 sequence (DNA): TGTGCCAGCAGCCGCGAAGGGGCAGTTAATGAAAAACTGTTTTTT. It encodes CASSREGAVNEKLFF.

The rearrangement links TRBV7-2 to TRBJ2-2, with D unclear. The CDR3 is 14 amino acids. The V end was cut by 2 bases, the J end by 4 bases, with 8 bases between. Germline CDR1 reads SGHTA; CDR2 reads FQGNSA. The CDR3 region has the DNA TGTGCCAGCAGCTTAAAGACGGCCACCGGGGAGCTGTTTTTT. Its protein is CASSLKTATGELFF.

The V call is TRBV7-9, the J call TRBJ1-1, with D perhaps TRBD1 (5 bases). The germline V gene has CDR1 SEHNR and CDR2 FQNEAQ (reference sequence). Trimming stripped 7 bases from V and 1 base from J, with 16 bases between. The CDR3 is made up of 15 amino acids. Here the CDR3 reads CASTTSGRANTEAFF. In DNA, the CDR3 is TGTGCCAGCACCACCTCCGGCAGGGCGAACACTGAAGCTTTCTTT.

V usage is TRBV28 and J usage is TRBJ1-4, with D perhaps matching TRBD1 (5 bases). V shed 2 bases and J shed 12 bases, with 22 bases lying between them. The CDR3 loop spans 16 amino acids. The germline gives CDR1 MDHEN, CDR2 SYDVKM. CDR3: CASSLVVAGSLGELFF. DNA for the CDR3: TGTGCCAGCAGTTTAGTAGTGGCAGGGAGTTTAGGAGAACTGTTTTTT. The complete variable domain, with remaining parts taken from reference TRBV28 and TRBJ1-4, reads DVKVTQSSRYLVKRTGEKVFLECVQDMDHENMFWYRQDPGLGLRLIYFSYDVKMKEKGDIPEGYSVSREKKERFSLILESASTNQTSMYLCASSLVVAGSLGELFFGSGTQLSVL.

The chain has TRBV6-5 and TRBJ1-2; no firm D call. The germline V gene encodes CDR1 MNHEY and CDR2 SVGAGI. CDR3 length: 14 amino acids. Trimming removed 0 bases at V and 3 bases at J, with 8 bases between. CDR3 sequence reads: CASSYSNGHYGYTF. The DNA for the CDR3 is TGTGCCAGCAGTTACTCTAACGGACACTATGGCTACACCTTC.

V is TRBV7-8 and J is TRBJ2-2; 10 bases are shared with TRBD2. The junction had 6 bases not matched to a gene; V was cut back by 2 bases and J by 0 bases. Germline V gives CDR1 SGHVS, CDR2 FQNEAQ. This CDR3 is 18 amino acids long. CDR3 protein: CASSLTRLAGANTGELFF. The CDR3 DNA is TGTGCCAGCAGCTTAACGCGGCTAGCGGGGGCGAACACCGGGGAGCTGTTTTTT.

The chain is built from TRBV29-1 and TRBJ1-2, with D maybe TRBD1 (5 bases). CDR1 SQVTM and CDR2 ANQGSEA come from the germline V gene. The CDR3 has 12 amino acids. V lost 6 bases and J 2 bases, leaving 10 bases between the germline ends. CDR3: CSVGDGNYGYTF. CDR3 DNA sequence: TGCAGCGTGGGGGACGGAAACTATGGCTACACCTTC. The entire variable domain, with the rest obtained from reference TRBV29-1 and TRBJ1-2, is as follows: SAVISQKPSRDICQRGTSLTIQCQVDSQVTMMFWYRQQPGQSLTLIATANQGSEATYESGFVIDKFPISRPNLTFSTLTVSNMSPEDSSIYLCSVGDGNYGYTFGSGTRLTVV.

This clone was detected only once. The chain has TRBV27 and TRBJ1-1; weak D call: TRBD1 (6 bases). V dropped 6 bases and J dropped 6 bases, with 20 bases sitting between them. Germline V gene sequence: CDR1 MNHEY, CDR2 SMNVEV (reference sequence). This CDR3 contains 15 residues. DNA of the CDR3: TGTGCCAGCAGCCTCGGAACAGGGAATTTCGCTGAAGCTTTCTTT. Protein sequence: CASSLGTGNFAEAFF.

The J gene is TRBJ2-1, the V gene TRBV29-1; D gene uncertain. The CDR3 totals 12 residues. V lost 7 bases and J lost 6, with 13 bases in between. From germline, CDR1 is SQVTM and CDR2 ANQGSEA. CDR3 sequence reads: CSAGDPLNEQFF. DNA for the CDR3: TGCAGCGCAGGTGACCCGCTCAATGAGCAGTTCTTC.

Concerning this clone itself: Different DNA sequences within this sample yield the same CDR3. The chain couples TRBV27 to TRBJ1-1; 8 bases match TRBD1. The CDR3 contains 12 residues. Per the germline V gene, CDR1 is MNHEY and CDR2 is SMNVEV (reference sequence). V gave up 6 bases and J gave up 5 bases; unmatched junction bases: 2. The CDR3 loop reads CASRTGGTEAFF. CDR3 DNA sequence: TGTGCCAGCAGAACAGGGGGTACTGAAGCTTTCTTT.

The chain has TRBV5-1 and TRBJ1-1, with D perhaps matching TRBD1 (5 bases). Trimming shortened V by 4 bases and J by 5 bases, and 15 bases separated the two germline ends. CDR1 and CDR2 (germline): SGHRS, YFSETQ. The CDR3 consists of 14 residues. CDR3 residues: CASSPTGGRTEAFF. DNA of the CDR3: TGCGCCAGCAGCCCCACTGGGGGGAGGACTGAAGCTTTCTTT.

The chain is built from TRBV11-3 and TRBJ2-1; the D gene is possibly TRBD2 (5 bases). The CDR3 has 13 residues. Germline lookup yields CDR1 SGHNT and CDR2 YENEEA. V lost 2 bases and J 5 bases, leaving 7 bases between the germline ends. The CDR3 spells CASSLMGDNEQFF. The CDR3 DNA follows: TGTGCCAGCAGCTTAATGGGAGACAATGAGCAGTTCTTC.

V and J are TRBV5-1 and TRBJ2-7; 9 nucleotides align to TRBD1. V lost 0 bases, J lost 5 bases, and 6 bases stayed unmatched. Germline V lookup: CDR1 SGHRS, CDR2 YFSETQ. The CDR3 extends over 15 amino acids. In DNA, the CDR3 is TGCGCCAGCAGCTTGGAACCGGGACAGGGCCACGAGCAGTACTTC. Protein product: CASSLEPGQGHEQYF.

This rearrangement joins TRBV5-1 to TRBJ1-3; D gene ambiguous. The CDR3 is 13 amino acids. V shed 4 bases and J shed 4 bases, with 9 bases lying between them. Germline-derived CDR1 and CDR2 are SGHRS and YFSETQ. CDR3 nucleotide sequence: TGCGCCAGCAGCCCCGAAAAGGGAAACACCATATATTTT. It translates to CASSPEKGNTIYF.

The V call is TRBV2, the J call TRBJ2-3, with 9 nucleotides matching TRBD2. Germline loops: CDR1 SNHLY, CDR2 FYNNEI. This CDR3 has 16 amino acids. V was clipped by 3 bases and J by 5 bases; unmatched bases: 9. The CDR3 coding sequence is TGTGCCAGCAGTGAGAGGGCTAGCGGGACGGTAGATACGCAGTATTTT. This codes for CASSERASGTVDTQYF.

This clone came up once. V usage is TRBV7-2 and J usage is TRBJ2-1, with TRBD2 matching over 8 bases. The CDR3 spans 16 residues. After removal of 5 bases from V and 9 bases from J, the junction contained 15 bases not matched to a gene. Germline V gives CDR1 SGHTA, CDR2 FQGNSA. CDR3 region: CASSPGGDRRRGEQFF. CDR3 nucleotides: TGTGCCAGCAGCCCGGGGGGGGACCGGAGACGGGGTGAGCAGTTCTTC.

The chain employs TRBV27 and TRBJ2-3; possible D gene TRBD2, 6 bases. Trimming shortened V by 3 bases and J by 2 bases, and 9 bases separated the two germline ends. This CDR3 region has 14 residues. The germline CDR1 and CDR2 sequences are MNHEY and SMNVEV (reference sequence). CDR3 residues: CASSFAGITDTQYF. CDR3 bases: TGTGCCAGCAGTTTCGCGGGGATCACAGATACGCAGTATTTT.

V usage is TRBV30 and J usage is TRBJ1-5; perhaps TRBD1 as D (5 bases). The length of the CDR3 is 14 residues. The germline gives CDR1 GTSNPN, CDR2 SVGIG (reference sequence). The V and J ends lost 1 base and 13 bases respectively, with 20 bases between them. The CDR3, as DNA: TGTGCCTGGAGTGGTGGGGGATCCCTAGGGTCTCAGCATTTT. As protein: CAWSGGGSLGSQHF.

CDR3 sequence: CASTQGHYGYTF. The CDR3 DNA reads TGTGCCAGCACCCAGGGCCACTATGGCTACACCTTC. This chain joins TRBV28 and TRBJ1-2, with D possibly TRBD1 on 5 matching bases. Germline V gene data show CDR1 as MDHEN and CDR2 as SYDVKM. With 7 bases removed from V and 3 bases from J, the gap between germline ends came to 9 bases. The CDR3 totals 12 residues.

V gene TRBV6-5 combines with J gene TRBJ1-5, with 12 bases aligning to TRBD1. V dropped 7 bases and J dropped 6; count of bases not matched to a gene: 7. This CDR3 region has 15 residues. Germline V CDR1 and CDR2: MNHEY, SVGAGI. The CDR3 region has the DNA TGTGCCAGCATTCAGGGACAGGGGGCGGTTCAGCCCCAGCATTTT. Translating it yields CASIQGQGAVQPQHF.

The V and J genes are TRBV21-1 and TRBJ1-4; the D call of TRBD1 is as the table states it, not checked on the DNA. TRBV21-1 corresponds to a pseudogene. The CDR3 is 14 amino acids. The CDR3 loop is CASNRRGANEKLFF. The CDR3, as DNA: TGTGCCAGCAACCGCAGGGGGGCGAATGAAAAACTGTTTTTT.

The genes are TRBV11-2 and TRBJ1-2, with D uncertain. Germline loops: CDR1 SGHAT, CDR2 FQNNGV. This CDR3 region has 13 residues. The ends were cut back, 5 bases at V and 2 bases at J, with 9 bases in the middle. The CDR3 reads CASSLQLNYGYTF. The DNA for the CDR3 is TGTGCCAGCAGCCTACAGCTAAACTATGGCTACACCTTC.

V is TRBV9 and J is TRBJ1-6; no clear D gene. The CDR3 is made up of 13 amino acids. V was cut by 3 bases and J by 7 bases, with 8 bases left in between. Germline CDR1 SGDLS, CDR2 YYNGEE. The CDR3: CASSEGPNSPLHF. In nucleotides, the CDR3 is TGTGCCAGCAGCGAGGGCCCCAATTCACCCCTCCACTTT.

This sequence joins TRBV10-2 and TRBJ2-2; 12 nucleotides line up with TRBD2. The J segment lost 6 bases and the V segment lost 2 bases, leaving 1 base of the junction unmatched. The CDR3 is 15 residues long. Germline CDR1 and CDR2: WSHSY and SAAADI. CDR3 amino acids: CASSEASGGAGELFF. Written as DNA, the CDR3 is TGCGCCAGCAGTGAGGCTAGCGGGGGGGCCGGGGAGCTGTTTTTT.

The chain employs TRBV7-3 and TRBJ1-6; no reliable D call. Trimming took off 5 bases at V and 12 bases at J, with 14 bases between the two ends. Germline V gene lookup returns CDR1 SGHTA and CDR2 FQGTGA. This CDR3 region has 13 residues. CDR3 residues: CASSLGVGGPLHF. The CDR3 DNA reads TGTGCCAGCAGCCTCGGGGTGGGAGGACCCCTCCACTTT.

V and J are TRBV16 and TRBJ1-4, with 12 bases fitting TRBD1. Trimming removed 5 bases from V and 5 bases from J; junction bases left unmatched: 9. The CDR3 has 17 residues. Per the germline V gene, CDR1 is KGHSY and CDR2 is FQNENV. CDR3 protein: CASSLSRDRGQNEKLFF. The DNA for the CDR3 is TGTGCCAGCAGCTTGTCCCGGGACAGGGGGCAAAATGAAAAACTGTTTTTT.

The V gene is TRBV25-1, the J gene TRBJ1-1; the match to TRBD1 covers 9 bases. Germline V gene data show CDR1 as MGHDK and CDR2 as SYGVNS. The CDR3 is made up of 16 amino acids. Trimming took 5 bases from V and 2 from J; bases not matched to a gene: 9. The CDR3 reads CASSSSTGGSNTEAFF. In nucleotides, the CDR3 is TGTGCCAGCAGTAGCTCCACAGGGGGCTCAAACACTGAAGCTTTCTTT.